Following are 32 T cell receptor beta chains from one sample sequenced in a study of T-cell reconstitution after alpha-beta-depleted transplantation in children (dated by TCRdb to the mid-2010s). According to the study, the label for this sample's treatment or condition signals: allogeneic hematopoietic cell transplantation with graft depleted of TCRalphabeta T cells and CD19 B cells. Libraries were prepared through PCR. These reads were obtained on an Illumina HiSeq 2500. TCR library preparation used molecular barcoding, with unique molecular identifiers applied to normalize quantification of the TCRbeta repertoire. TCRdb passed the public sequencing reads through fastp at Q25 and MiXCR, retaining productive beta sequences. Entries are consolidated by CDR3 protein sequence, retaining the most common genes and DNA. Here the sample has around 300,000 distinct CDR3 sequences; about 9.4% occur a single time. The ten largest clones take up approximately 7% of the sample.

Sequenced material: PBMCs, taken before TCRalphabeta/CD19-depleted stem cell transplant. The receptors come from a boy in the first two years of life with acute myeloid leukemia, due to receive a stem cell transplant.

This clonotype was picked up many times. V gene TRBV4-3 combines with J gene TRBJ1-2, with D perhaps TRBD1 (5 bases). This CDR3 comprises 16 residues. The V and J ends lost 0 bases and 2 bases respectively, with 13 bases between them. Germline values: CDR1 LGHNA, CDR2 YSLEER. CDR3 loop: CASSQDLGTRNYGYTF. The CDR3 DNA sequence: TGCGCCAGCAGCCAAGATTTAGGGACGAGGAACTATGGCTACACCTTC.

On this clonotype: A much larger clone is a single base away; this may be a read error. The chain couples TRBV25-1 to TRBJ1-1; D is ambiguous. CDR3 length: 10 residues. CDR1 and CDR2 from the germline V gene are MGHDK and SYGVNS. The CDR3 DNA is TGTTCCAGCAGTGAGGGCGAAGCTTTCTTT. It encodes CSSSEGEAFF.

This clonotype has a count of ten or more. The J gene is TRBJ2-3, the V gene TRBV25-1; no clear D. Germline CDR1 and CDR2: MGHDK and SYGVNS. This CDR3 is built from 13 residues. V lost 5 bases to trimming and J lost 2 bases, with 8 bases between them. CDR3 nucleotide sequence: TGTGCCAGCAGTCGGCCAAACACAGATACGCAGTATTTT. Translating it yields CASSRPNTDTQYF.

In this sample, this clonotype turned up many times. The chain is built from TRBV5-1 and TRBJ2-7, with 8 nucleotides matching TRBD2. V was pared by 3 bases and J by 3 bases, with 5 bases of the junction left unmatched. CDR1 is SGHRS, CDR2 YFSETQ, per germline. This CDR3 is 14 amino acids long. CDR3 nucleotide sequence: TGCGCCAGCAGCTACGAGCGGGGGTACTACGAGCAGTACTTC. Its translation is CASSYERGYYEQYF.

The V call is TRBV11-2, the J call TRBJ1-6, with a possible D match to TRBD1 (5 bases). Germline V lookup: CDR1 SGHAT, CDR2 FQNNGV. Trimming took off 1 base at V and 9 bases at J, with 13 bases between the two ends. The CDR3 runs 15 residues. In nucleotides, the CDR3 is TGTGCCAGCAGCTTAGTGCCGGGGGGGATTTCACCCCTCCACTTT. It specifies CASSLVPGGISPLHF.

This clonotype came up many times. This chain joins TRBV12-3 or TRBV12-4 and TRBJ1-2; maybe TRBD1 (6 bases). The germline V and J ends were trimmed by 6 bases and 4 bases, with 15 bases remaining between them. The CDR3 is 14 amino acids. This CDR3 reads CASSRRTGSYGYTF. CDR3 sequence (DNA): TGTGCCAGCAGCCGCCGAACAGGGAGCTATGGCTACACCTTC.

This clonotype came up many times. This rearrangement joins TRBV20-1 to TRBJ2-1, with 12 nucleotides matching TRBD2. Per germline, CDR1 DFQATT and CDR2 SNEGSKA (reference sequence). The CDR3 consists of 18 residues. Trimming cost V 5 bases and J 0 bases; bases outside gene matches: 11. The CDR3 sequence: CSAHIGLAGGSSYNEQFF. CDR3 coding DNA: TGCAGTGCTCATATCGGGCTAGCGGGAGGGAGCTCCTACAATGAGCAGTTCTTC.

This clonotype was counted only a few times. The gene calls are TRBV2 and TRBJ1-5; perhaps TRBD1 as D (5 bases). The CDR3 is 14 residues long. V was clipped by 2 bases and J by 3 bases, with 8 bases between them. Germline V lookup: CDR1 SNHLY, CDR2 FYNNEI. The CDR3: CASSERTFNQPQHF. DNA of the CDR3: TGTGCCAGCAGTGAAAGGACATTCAATCAGCCCCAGCATTTT. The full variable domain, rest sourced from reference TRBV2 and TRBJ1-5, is EPEVTQTPSHQVTQMGQEVILRCVPISNHLYFYWYRQILGQKVEFLVSFYNNEISEKSEIFDDQFSVERPDGSNFTLKIRSTKLEDSAMYFCASSERTFNQPQHFGDGTRLSIL.

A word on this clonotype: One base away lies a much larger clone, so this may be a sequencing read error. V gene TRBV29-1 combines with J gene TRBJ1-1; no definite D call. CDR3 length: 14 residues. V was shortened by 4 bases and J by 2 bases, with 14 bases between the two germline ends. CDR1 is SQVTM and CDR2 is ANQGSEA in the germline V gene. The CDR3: CSVVLFRDNTEAFF. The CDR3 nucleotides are TGCAGCGTTGTGCTATTTCGGGATAACACTGAAGCTTTCTTT.

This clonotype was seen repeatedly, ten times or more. In nucleotides, the CDR3 is TGTGCCAGCAGTCAGAGCTCCTATAATTCACCCCTCCACTTT. As protein: CASSQSSYNSPLHF. J is TRBJ1-6 and V is TRBV12-3 or TRBV12-4; D is unresolved. CDR3 size: 14 residues. The ends were cut back, 5 bases at V and 0 bases at J, with 5 bases in the middle.

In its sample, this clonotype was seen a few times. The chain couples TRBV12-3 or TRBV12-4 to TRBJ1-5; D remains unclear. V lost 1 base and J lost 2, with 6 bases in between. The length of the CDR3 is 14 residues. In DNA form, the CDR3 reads TGTGCCAGCAGTTTAGAGGACCGCAATCAGCCCCAGCATTTT. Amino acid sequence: CASSLEDRNQPQHF.

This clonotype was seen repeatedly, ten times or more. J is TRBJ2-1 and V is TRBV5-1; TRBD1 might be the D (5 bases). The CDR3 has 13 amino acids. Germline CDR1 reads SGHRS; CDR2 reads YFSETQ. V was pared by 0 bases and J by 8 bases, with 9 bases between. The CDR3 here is CASSLVGADEQFF. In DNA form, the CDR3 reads TGCGCCAGCAGCTTGGTAGGGGCAGATGAGCAGTTCTTC.

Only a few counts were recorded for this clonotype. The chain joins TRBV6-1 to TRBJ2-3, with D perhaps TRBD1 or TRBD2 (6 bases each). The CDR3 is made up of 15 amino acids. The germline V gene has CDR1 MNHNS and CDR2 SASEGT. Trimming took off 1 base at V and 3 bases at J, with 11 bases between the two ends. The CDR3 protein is CASSEVTGATDTQYF. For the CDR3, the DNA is TGTGCCAGCAGTGAAGTTACGGGGGCAACAGATACGCAGTATTTT.

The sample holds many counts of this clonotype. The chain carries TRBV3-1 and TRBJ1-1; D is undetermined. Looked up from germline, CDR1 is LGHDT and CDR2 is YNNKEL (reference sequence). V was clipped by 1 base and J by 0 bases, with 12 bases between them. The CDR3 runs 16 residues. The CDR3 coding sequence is TGTGCCAGCAGCCAAGTGTCGAGGGTCATGAACACTGAAGCTTTCTTT. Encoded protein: CASSQVSRVMNTEAFF.

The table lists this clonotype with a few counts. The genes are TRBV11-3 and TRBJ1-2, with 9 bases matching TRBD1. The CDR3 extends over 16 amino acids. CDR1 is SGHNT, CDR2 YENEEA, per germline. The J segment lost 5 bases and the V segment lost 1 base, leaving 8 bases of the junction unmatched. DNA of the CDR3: TGTGCCAGCAGCTTAGCGGGACAGGGCTATGTATATGGCTACACCTTC. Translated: CASSLAGQGYVYGYTF.

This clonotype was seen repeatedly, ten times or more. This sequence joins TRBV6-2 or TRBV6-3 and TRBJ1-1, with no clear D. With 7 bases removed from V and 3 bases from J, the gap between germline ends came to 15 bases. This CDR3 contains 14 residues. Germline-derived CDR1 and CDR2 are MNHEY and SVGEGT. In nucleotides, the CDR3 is TGTGCCAGCACCGTAAGCGGGGTGTACACTGAAGCTTTCTTT. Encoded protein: CASTVSGVYTEAFF.

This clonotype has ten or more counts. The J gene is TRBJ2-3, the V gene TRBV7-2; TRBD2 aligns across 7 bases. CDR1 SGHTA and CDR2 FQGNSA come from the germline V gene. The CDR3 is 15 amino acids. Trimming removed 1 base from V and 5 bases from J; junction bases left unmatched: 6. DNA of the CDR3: TGTGCCAGCAGCTTAGGGACTAGTCAGGGAGATACGCAGTATTTT. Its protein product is CASSLGTSQGDTQYF.

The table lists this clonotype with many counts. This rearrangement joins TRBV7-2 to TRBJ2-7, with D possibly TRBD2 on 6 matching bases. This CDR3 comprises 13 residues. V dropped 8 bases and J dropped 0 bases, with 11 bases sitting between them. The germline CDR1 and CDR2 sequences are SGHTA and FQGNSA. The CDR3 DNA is TGTGCCAGCGAGGACTACAGCTCCTACGAGCAGTACTTC. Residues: CASEDYSSYEQYF. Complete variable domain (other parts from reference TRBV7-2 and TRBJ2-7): GAGVSQSPSNKVTEKGKDVELRCDPISGHTALYWYRQSLGQGLEFLIYFQGNSAPDKSGLPSDRFSAERTGGSVSTLTIQRTQQEDSAVYLCASEDYSSYEQYFGPGTRLTVT.

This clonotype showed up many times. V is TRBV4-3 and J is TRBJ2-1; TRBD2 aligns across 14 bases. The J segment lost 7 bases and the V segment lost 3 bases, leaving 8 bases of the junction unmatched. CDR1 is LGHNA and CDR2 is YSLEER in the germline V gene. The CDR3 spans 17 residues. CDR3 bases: TGCGCCAGCAGCCACGTTATTGGACTAGCGGGAGGTAATGAGCAGTTCTTC. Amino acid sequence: CASSHVIGLAGGNEQFF.

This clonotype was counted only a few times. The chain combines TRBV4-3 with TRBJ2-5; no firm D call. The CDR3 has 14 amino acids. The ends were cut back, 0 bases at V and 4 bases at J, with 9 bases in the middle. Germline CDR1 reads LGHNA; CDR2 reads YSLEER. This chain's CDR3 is CASSQDTVIETQYF. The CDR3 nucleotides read TGCGCCAGCAGCCAAGATACAGTTATAGAGACCCAGTACTTC.

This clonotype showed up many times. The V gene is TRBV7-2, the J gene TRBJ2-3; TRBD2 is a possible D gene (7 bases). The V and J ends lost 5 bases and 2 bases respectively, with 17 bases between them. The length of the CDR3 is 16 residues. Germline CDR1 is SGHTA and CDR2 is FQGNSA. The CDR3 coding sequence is TGTGCCAGCAGCCCAACAGGGAGGGTGACCACAGATACGCAGTATTTT. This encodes CASSPTGRVTTDTQYF.

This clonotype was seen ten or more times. Written as DNA, the CDR3 is TGCAGCGTTGAAAGCGCGAGCGGGAGGGCCGTTTTTGACAATGAGCAGTTCTTC. Amino acid sequence: CSVESASGRAVFDNEQFF. V gene TRBV29-1 combines with J gene TRBJ2-1, with 10 bases matching TRBD2. The CDR3 totals 18 residues. Per germline, CDR1 SQVTM and CDR2 ANQGSEA. V was clipped by 2 bases and J by 5 bases; unmatched bases: 15.

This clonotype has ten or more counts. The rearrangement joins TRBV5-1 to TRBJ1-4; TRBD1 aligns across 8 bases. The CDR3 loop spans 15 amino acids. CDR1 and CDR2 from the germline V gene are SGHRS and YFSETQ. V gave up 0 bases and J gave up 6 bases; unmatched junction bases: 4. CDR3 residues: CASSLAPGGYEKLFF. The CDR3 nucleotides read TGCGCCAGCAGCTTGGCCCCAGGGGGCTATGAAAAACTGTTTTTT.

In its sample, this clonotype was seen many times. DNA of the CDR3: TGTGCCAGCAGCCGGGCCAGCGGGGGGCCCTACTACAATGAGCAGTTCTTC. Amino acids: CASSRASGGPYYNEQFF. This chain uses TRBV7-8 with TRBJ2-1; 9 nucleotides agree with TRBD2. Per the germline V gene, CDR1 is SGHVS and CDR2 is FQNEAQ. V gave up 5 bases and J gave up 3 bases; unmatched junction bases: 11. The CDR3 runs to 17 residues.

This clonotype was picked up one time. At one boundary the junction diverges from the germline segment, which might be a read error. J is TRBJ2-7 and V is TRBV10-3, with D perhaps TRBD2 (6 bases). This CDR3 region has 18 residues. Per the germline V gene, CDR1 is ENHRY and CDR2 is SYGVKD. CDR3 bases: TGTCCCATCAGAAATTGGGTGGGGACCCGCGGGGCCTCGGGAGAGCAGTACTTC. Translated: CPIRNWVGTRGASGEQYF.

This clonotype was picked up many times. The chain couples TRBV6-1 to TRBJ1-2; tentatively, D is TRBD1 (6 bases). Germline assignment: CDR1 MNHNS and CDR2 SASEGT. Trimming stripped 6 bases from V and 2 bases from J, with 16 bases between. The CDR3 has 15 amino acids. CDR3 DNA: TGTGCCAGCAGGGACCATAGGGGGGTCAACTATGGCTACACCTTC. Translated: CASRDHRGVNYGYTF.

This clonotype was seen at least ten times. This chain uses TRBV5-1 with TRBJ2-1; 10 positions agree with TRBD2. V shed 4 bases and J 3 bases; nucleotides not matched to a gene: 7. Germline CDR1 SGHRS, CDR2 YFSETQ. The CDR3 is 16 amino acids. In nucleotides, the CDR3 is TGCGCCAGCAGCCCGAGGTCTAGCGGGAGCTACAATGAGCAGTTCTTC. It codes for CASSPRSSGSYNEQFF.

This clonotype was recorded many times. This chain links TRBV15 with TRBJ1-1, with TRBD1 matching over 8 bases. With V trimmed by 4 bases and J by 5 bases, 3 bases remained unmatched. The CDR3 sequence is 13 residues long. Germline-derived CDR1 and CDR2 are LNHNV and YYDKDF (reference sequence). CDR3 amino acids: CATSTDRGTEAFF. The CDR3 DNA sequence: TGTGCCACCAGCACCGACAGGGGTACTGAAGCTTTCTTT.

In DNA, the CDR3 is TGCGCCGCTCGACAGGGGTACGAGCAGTACTTC. Translation: CAARQGYEQYF. The gene calls are TRBV5-1 and TRBJ2-7; TRBD1 aligns across 8 bases. CDR3 length: 11 residues. The germline CDR1 and CDR2 sequences are SGHRS and YFSETQ. Trimming cost V 10 bases and J 4 bases; bases outside gene matches: 4. Using reference TRBV5-1 and TRBJ2-7 for the parts outside the CDR3, the full variable domain is KAGVTQTPRYLIKTRGQQVTLSCSPISGHRSVSWYQQTPGQGLQFLFEYFSETQRNKGNFPGRFSGRQFSNSRSEMNVSTLELGDSALYLCAARQGYEQYFGPGTRLTVT.

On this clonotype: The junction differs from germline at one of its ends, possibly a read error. The CDR3 reads CTSCPGTGGRGEKLFF. The CDR3 DNA follows: TGTACCAGCTGTCCCGGGACAGGGGGCCGAGGTGAAAAACTGTTTTTT. The chain uses TRBV3-1 and TRBJ1-4; TRBD1 agrees at 12 bases. The germline CDR1 and CDR2 sequences are LGHDT and YNNKEL (reference sequence). The CDR3 runs to 16 residues.

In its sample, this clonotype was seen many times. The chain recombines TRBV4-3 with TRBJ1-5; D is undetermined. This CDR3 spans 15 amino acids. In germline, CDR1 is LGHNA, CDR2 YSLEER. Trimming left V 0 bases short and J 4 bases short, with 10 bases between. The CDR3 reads CASSQDGESNQPQHF. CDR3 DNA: TGCGCCAGCAGCCAAGATGGGGAGTCTAATCAGCCCCAGCATTTT.

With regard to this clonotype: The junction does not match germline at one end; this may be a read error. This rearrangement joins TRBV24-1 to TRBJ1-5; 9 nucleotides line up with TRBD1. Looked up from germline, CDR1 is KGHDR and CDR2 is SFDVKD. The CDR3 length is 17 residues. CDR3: CATSDQNRGPSNEPQHF. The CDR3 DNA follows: TGTGCCACCAGTGACCAGAACAGGGGGCCTAGCAATGAGCCCCAGCATTTT.